This T cell receptor (beta chain) appears in the sequencing data of a study of blood T cells in healthy people across ages. Study conclusions and caveats: More naive CD4+ cells and higher diversity marked long-lived donors relative to aged donors.

Germline assignment: CDR1 SGHAT and CDR2 FQNNGV. The CDR3 spans 16 residues. The ends lost 4 bases at V and 0 bases at J; junction bases unmatched: 5. In the case of this clonotype: Its antigen is not identified.

A second PCR of 7 to 11 cycles used a sample-barcoded 5' primer and a J-beta primer mix. TCRdb itself ran the 5' RACE reads through MiXCR, one entry per CDR3 protein. The table shows 650,000 to 800,000 distinct CDR3 sequences, with around 52% occurring only once. The sample consisted of blood. This chain links TRBV11-2 with TRBJ2-1; the match to TRBD2 covers 8 bases. The clonotype was recovered from a woman older than 75 in good health. The CDR3, as DNA: TGTGCCAGCAGCTCGGGAGGGAGGCCCTCCTACAATGAGCAGTTCTTC. This sequence encodes CASSSGGRPSYNEQFF. The full variable domain, completed using reference TRBV11-2 and TRBJ2-1, is EAGVAQSPRYKIIEKRQSVAFWCNPISGHATLYWYQQILGQGPKLLIQFQNNGVVDDSQLPKDRFSAERLKGVDSTLKIQPAKLEDSAVYLCASSSGGRPSYNEQFFGPGTRLTVL.